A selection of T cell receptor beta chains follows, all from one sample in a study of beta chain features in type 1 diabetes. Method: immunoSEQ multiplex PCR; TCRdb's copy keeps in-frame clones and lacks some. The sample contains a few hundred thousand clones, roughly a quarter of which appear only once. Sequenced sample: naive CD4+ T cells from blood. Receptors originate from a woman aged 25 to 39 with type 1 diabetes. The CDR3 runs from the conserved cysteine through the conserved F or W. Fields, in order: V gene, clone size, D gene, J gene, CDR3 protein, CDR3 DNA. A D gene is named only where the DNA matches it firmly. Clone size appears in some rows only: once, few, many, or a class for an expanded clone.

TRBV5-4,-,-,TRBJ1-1,CASSFPTGSTGAFF,TGTGCCAGCAGCTTCCCCACCGGGTCCACCGGAGCTTTCTTT
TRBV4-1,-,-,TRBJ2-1,CASSQSSEQFF,TGCGCCAGCAGCCAATCGAGTGAGCAGTTCTTC
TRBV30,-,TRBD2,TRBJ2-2,CAWRRTSGRFGGELFF,TGTGCCTGGAGACGGACTAGCGGGAGGTTTGGCGGGGAGCTGTTTTTT
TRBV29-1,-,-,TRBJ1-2,CSVDVGDGYTF,TGCAGCGTTGACGTTGGAGATGGCTACACCTTC
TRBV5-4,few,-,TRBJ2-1,CASSAGPREQFF,TGTGCCAGCAGCGCCGGTCCTAGGGAGCAGTTCTTC
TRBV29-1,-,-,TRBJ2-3,CSVGGKVSTDTQYF,TGCAGCGTTGGCGGCAAAGTAAGCACAGATACGCAGTATTTT
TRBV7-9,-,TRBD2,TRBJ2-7,CASSSGGTRGEQYF,TGTGCCAGCAGCTCTGGGGGGACTAGGGGTGAGCAGTACTTC
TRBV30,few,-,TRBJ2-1,CAWSRLSTYEQFF,TGTGCCTGGAGCCGTTTGAGTACCTATGAGCAGTTCTTC
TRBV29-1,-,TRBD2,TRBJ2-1,CSAERGGNEQFF,TGCAGCGCCGAGCGGGGGGGCAATGAGCAGTTCTTC
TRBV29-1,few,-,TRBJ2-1,CSAEASGTNEQFF,TGCAGCGCCGAGGCGAGTGGTACGAATGAGCAGTTCTTC
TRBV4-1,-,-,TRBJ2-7,CASSQEVGKRYEQYF,TGCGCCAGCAGCCAAGAAGTGGGTAAGAGGTACGAGCAGTACTTC
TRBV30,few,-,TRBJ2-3,CAWRDSSSTDTQYF,TGTGCCTGGAGAGACTCGTCTAGCACAGATACGCAGTATTTT
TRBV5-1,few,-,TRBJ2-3,CASSFNRQGSWYF,TGCGCCAGCAGCTTCAATCGCCAGGGGAGCTGGTATTTT
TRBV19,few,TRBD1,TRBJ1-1,CASSMRVTGANTEAFF,TGTGCCAGTAGTATGAGGGTGACAGGGGCTAACACTGAAGCTTTCTTT
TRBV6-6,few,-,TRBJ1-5,CASSKQGGDQPQHF,TGTGCCAGCAGTAAACAGGGTGGAGATCAGCCCCAGCATTTT
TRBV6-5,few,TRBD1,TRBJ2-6,CLRQGCVSGANVLTF,TGTCTGAGACAGGGTTGTGTTTCTGGGGCCAACGTCCTGACTTTC
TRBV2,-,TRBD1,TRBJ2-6,CASSVDRGYNSGANVLTF,TGTGCCAGCAGTGTCGACAGGGGGTACAACTCTGGGGCCAACGTCCTGACTTTC
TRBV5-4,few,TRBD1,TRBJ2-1,CASSLETGEQFF,TGTGCCAGCAGCTTAGAGACAGGGGAGCAGTTCTTC
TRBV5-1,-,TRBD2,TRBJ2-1,CASTPWGVAGVDEQFF,TGCGCCAGCACCCCTTGGGGGGTAGCGGGAGTCGATGAGCAGTTCTTC
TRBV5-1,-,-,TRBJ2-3,CASSLGQSLTQYF,TGCGCCAGCAGCTTGGGACAGTCCCTTACGCAGTATTTT
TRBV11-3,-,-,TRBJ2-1,CASSLLLVTEQFF,TGTGCCAGCAGCTTACTACTAGTAACTGAGCAGTTCTTC
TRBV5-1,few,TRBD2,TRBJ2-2,CASSLASGRAGELFF,TGCGCCAGCAGCTTGGCGAGCGGGAGAGCCGGGGAGCTGTTTTTT
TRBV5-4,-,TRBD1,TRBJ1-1,CASRRGTGSNTEAFF,TGTGCCAGCAGAAGGGGGACAGGGTCCAACACTGAAGCTTTCTTT
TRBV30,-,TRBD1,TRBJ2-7,CAWSRTGSYEQYF,TGTGCCTGGAGTAGGACAGGGTCCTACGAGCAGTACTTC
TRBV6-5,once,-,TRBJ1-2,CASSSTFFQATYGYTF,TGTGCCAGCAGTTCCACATTTTTTCAGGCGACCTATGGCTACACCTTC
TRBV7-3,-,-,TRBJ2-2,CASSLLNTGELFF,TGTGCCAGCAGCTTACTAAATACCGGGGAGCTGTTTTTT
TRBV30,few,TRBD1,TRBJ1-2,CAWSRTRTGANYGYTF,TGTGCCTGGAGCCGCACCCGGACAGGGGCTAACTATGGCTACACCTTC
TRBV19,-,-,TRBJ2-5,CASSIIQNQETQYF,TGTGCCAGTAGTATAATACAGAACCAAGAGACCCAGTACTTC
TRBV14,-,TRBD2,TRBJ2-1,CASSRFTLTVAGNEQFF,TGTGCCAGCAGCCGCTTTACCCTGACCGTAGCGGGAAATGAGCAGTTCTTC
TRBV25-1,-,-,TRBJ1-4,CASSDTGGEGVYEKLFF,TGTGCCAGCAGTGACACCGGCGGCGAGGGGGTTTATGAAAAACTGTTTTTT
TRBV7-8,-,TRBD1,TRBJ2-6,CASSLPPGGSGANVLTF,TGTGCCAGCAGCTTACCCCCAGGGGGCTCTGGGGCCAACGTCCTGACTTTC
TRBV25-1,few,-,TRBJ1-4,CASSSQVNEKLFF,TGTGCCAGCAGTAGCCAGGTGAATGAAAAACTGTTTTTT
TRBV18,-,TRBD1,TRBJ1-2,CASSPRTGGDGYTF,TGTGCCAGCTCACCCCGGACAGGGGGCGATGGCTACACCTTC
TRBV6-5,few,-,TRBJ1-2,CASRLDGAYGYTF,TGTGCCAGCAGACTCGACGGAGCCTATGGCTACACCTTC
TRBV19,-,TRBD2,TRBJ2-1,CASRKGGSGSSNEQFF,TGTGCCAGCAGAAAAGGGGGAAGCGGGAGTTCCAATGAGCAGTTCTTC
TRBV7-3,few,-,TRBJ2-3,CASSQEHTDTQYF,TGTGCCAGCAGCCAGGAACACACAGATACGCAGTATTTT
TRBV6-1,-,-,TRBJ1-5,CASSEAGSTDSNQPQHF,TGTGCCAGCAGTGAAGCGGGTTCGACAGATAGCAATCAGCCCCAGCATTTT
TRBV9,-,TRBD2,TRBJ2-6,CASSLLAGGLSGANVLTF,TGTGCCAGCAGCCTACTAGCGGGAGGCCTTTCTGGGGCCAACGTCCTGACTTTC
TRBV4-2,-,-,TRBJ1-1,CASSQDPPGNTEAFF,TGTGCCAGCAGCCAAGACCCCCCAGGGAACACTGAAGCTTTCTTT